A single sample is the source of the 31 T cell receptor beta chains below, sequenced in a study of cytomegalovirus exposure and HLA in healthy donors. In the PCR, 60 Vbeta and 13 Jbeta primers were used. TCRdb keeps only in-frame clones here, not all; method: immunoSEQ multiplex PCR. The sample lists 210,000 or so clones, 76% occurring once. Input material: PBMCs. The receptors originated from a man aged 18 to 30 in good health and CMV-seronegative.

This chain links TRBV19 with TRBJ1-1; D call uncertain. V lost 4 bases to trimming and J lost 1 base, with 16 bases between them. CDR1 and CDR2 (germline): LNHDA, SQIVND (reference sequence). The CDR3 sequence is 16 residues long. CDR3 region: CASSTRLSRQNTEAFF. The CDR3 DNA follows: TGTGCCAGTAGTACCCGACTCTCCCGGCAGAACACTGAAGCTTTCTTT. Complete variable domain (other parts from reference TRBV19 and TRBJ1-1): DGGITQSPKYLFRKEGQNVTLSCEQNLNHDAMYWYRQDPGQGLRLIYYSQIVNDFQKGDIAEGYSVSREKKESFPLTVTSAQKNPTAFYLCASSTRLSRQNTEAFFGQGTRLTVV.

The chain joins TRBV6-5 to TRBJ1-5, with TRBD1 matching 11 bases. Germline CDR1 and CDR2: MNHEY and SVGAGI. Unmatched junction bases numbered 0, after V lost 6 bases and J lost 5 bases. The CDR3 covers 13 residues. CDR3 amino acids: CASRGQGDQPQHF. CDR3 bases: TGTGCCAGCAGGGGACAGGGGGATCAGCCCCAGCATTTT.

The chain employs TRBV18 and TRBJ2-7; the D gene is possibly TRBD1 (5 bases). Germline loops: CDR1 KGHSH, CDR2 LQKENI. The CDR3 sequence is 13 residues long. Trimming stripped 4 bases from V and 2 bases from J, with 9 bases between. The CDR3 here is CASSLSRAYEQYF. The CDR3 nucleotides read TGTGCCAGCTCACTTTCCAGGGCCTACGAGCAGTACTTC.

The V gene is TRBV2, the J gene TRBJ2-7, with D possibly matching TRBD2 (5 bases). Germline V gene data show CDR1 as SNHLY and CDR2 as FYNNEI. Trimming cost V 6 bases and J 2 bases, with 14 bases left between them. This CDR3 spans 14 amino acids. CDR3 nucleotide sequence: TGTGCCAGCAGGCTGGTAGCGAGCACCTACGAGCAGTACTTC. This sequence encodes CASRLVASTYEQYF.

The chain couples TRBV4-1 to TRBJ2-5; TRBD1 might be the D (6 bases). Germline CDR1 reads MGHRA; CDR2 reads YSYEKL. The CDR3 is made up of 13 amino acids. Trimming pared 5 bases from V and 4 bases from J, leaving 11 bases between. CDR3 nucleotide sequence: TGCGCCAGCAGCTGGACAGCAGGAGAGACCCAGTACTTC. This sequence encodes CASSWTAGETQYF.

The CDR3 region is CSVEDLERHYGYTF. The CDR3 region has the DNA TGCAGCGTTGAAGATCTTGAGAGGCACTATGGCTACACCTTC. The V call is TRBV29-1, the J call TRBJ1-2, with D unclear. The germline CDR1 and CDR2 sequences are SQVTM and ANQGSEA. Trimming shortened V by 0 bases and J by 3 bases, and 11 bases separated the two germline ends. This CDR3 has 14 residues.

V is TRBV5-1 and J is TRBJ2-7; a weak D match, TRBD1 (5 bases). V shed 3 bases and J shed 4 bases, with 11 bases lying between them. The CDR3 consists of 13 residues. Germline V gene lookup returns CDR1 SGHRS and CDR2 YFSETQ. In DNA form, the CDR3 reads TGCGCCAGCAGCTCGGACAAAAAGTACGAGCAGTACTTC. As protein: CASSSDKKYEQYF.

For the CDR3, the DNA is TGTGCCAGCAGCTACCACCTAGCGGGAGGAGTAAATGAGCAGTTCTTC. Translation: CASSYHLAGGVNEQFF. The chain recombines TRBV11-2 with TRBJ2-1, with 11 bases identical to TRBD2. The germline V gene encodes CDR1 SGHAT and CDR2 FQNNGV. V trimming: 4 bases; J trimming: 7 bases; junction bases outside the gene matches: 9. This CDR3 is 16 amino acids long.

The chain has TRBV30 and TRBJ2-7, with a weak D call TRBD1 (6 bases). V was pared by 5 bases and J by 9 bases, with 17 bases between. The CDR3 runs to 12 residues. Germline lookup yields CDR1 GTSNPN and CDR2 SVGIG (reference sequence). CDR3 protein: CAWSWGTSRQYF. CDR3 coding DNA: TGTGCCTGGTCATGGGGGACAAGTAGGCAGTACTTC.

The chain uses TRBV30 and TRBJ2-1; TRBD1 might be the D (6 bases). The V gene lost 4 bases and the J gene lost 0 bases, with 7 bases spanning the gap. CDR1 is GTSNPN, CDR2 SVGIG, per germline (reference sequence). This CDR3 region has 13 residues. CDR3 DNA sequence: TGTGCCTGGAAGGGGGACTCCTACAATGAGCAGTTCTTC. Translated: CAWKGDSYNEQFF.

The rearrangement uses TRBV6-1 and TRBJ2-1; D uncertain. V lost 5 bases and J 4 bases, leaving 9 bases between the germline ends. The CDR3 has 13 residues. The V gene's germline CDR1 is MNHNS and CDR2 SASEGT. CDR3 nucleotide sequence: TGTGCCAGCAGTATTTCTAGATACAATGAGCAGTTCTTC. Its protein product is CASSISRYNEQFF.

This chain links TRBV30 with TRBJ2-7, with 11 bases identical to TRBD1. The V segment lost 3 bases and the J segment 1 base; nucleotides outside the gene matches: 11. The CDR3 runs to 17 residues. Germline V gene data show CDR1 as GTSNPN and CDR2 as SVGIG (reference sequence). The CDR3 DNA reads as TGTGCCTGGAGCAACTCCGGGACAGGGGGGGGGTCCTACGAGCAGTACTTC. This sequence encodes CAWSNSGTGGGSYEQYF.

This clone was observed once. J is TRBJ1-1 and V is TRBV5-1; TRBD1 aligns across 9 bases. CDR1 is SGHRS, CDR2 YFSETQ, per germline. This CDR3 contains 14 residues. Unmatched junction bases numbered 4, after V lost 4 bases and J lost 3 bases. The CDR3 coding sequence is TGCGCCAGCAGCCCCGGACAGGGGTACACTGAAGCTTTCTTT. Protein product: CASSPGQGYTEAFF.

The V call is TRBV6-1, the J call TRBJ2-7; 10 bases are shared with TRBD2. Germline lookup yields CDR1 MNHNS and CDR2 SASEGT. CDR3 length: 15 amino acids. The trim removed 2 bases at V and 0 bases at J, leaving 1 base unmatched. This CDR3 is CASSERTSGSYEQYF. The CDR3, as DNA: TGTGCCAGCAGTGAAAGGACTAGCGGCTCCTACGAGCAGTACTTC.

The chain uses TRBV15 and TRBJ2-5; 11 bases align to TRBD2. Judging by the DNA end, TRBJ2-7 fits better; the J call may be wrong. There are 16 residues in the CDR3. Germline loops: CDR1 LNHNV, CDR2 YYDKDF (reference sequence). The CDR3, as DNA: TGTGCCACCAGCGGGGCAGGGCTAGCGGGAGGCTACGAGCAGTACTTC. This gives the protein CATSGAGLAGGYEQYF.

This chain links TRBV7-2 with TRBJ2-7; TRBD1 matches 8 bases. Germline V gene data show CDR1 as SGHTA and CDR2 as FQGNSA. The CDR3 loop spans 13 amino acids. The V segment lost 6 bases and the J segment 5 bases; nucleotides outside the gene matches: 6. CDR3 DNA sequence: TGTGCCAGCAGGGCGACAGGGGCCCACGAGCAGTACTTC. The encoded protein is CASRATGAHEQYF.

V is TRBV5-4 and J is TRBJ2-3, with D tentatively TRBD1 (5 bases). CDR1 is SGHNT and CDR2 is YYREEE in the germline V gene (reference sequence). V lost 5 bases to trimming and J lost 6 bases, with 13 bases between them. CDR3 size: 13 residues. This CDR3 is CASSTKQEDTQYF. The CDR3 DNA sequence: TGTGCCAGCAGTACTAAACAGGAGGATACGCAGTATTTT.

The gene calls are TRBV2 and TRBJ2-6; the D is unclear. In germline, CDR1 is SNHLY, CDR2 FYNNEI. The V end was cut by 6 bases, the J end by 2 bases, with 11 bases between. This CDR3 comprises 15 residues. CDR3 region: CASRSGFPGANVLTF. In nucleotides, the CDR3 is TGTGCCAGCAGATCCGGGTTCCCTGGGGCCAACGTCCTGACTTTC.

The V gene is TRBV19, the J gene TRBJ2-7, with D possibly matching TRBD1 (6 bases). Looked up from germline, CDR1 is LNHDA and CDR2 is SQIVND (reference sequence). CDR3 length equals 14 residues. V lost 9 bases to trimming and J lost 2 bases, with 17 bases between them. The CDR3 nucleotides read TGTGCCAGCGCCCGGACAGCCACCACCTACGAGCAGTACTTC. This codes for CASARTATTYEQYF.

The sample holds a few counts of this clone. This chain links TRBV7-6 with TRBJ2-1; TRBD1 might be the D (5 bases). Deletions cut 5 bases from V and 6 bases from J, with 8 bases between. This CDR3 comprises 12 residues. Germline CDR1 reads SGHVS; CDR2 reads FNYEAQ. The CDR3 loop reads CASSLGANEQFF. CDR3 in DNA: TGTGCCAGCAGCCTTGGGGCCAATGAGCAGTTCTTC.

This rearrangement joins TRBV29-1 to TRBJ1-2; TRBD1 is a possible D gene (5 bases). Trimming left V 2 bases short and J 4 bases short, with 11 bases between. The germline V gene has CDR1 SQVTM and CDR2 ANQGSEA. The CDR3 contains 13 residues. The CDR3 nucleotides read TGCAGCGTTGAAAGGCCGGGGGGCTATGGCTACACCTTC. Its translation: CSVERPGGYGYTF.

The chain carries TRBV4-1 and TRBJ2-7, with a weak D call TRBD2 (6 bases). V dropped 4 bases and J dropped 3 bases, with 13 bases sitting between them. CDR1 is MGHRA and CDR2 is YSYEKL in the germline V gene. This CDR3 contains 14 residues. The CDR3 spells CASSLGSGSYEQYF. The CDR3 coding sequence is TGCGCCAGCAGCCTGGGGTCCGGGAGCTACGAGCAGTACTTC.

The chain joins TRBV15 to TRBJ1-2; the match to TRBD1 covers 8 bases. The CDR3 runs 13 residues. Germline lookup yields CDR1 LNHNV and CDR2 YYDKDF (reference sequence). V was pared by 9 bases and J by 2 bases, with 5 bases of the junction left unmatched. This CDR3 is CATRDRTNYGYTF. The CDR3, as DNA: TGTGCCACGAGGGACAGGACAAACTATGGCTACACCTTC.

The DNA of the CDR3 is TGTGCCAGCAGTGGATTAGAAGGACAAGGGGCGGCCGGGGAGCTGTTTTTT. Amino acid sequence: CASSGLEGQGAAGELFF. The V call is TRBV25-1, the J call TRBJ2-2, with D perhaps TRBD1 (5 bases). From germline, CDR1 is MGHDK and CDR2 SYGVNS. The CDR3 covers 17 residues. V lost 4 bases to trimming and J lost 6 bases, with 21 bases between them.

The CDR3 is CATSKPPYGQGAFF. The CDR3 nucleotides read TGTGCCACCAGCAAACCCCCCTACGGACAGGGGGCTTTCTTT. The chain links TRBV15 to TRBJ1-1, with 9 bases fitting TRBD1. Germline lookup yields CDR1 LNHNV and CDR2 YYDKDF (reference sequence). Germline trimming cut 4 bases from V and 11 bases from J; bases unmatched to any gene: 11. CDR3 length: 14 amino acids.

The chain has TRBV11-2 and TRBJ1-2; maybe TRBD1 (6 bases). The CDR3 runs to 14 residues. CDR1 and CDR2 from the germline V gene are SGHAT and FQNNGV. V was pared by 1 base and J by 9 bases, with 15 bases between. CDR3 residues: CASSLATGRLSYTF. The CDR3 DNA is TGTGCCAGCAGCTTAGCTACAGGGCGATTAAGCTACACCTTC. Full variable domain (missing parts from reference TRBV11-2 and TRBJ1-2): EAGVAQSPRYKIIEKRQSVAFWCNPISGHATLYWYQQILGQGPKLLIQFQNNGVVDDSQLPKDRFSAERLKGVDSTLKIQPAKLEDSAVYLCASSLATGRLSYTFGSGTRLTVV.

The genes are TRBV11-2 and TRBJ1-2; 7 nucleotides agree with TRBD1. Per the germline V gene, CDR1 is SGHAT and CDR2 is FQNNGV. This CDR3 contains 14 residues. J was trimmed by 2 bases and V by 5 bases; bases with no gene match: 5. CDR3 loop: CASSTMTGNYGYTF. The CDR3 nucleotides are TGTGCCAGCAGCACAATGACAGGGAACTATGGCTACACCTTC. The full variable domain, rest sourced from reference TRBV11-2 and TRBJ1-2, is EAGVAQSPRYKIIEKRQSVAFWCNPISGHATLYWYQQILGQGPKLLIQFQNNGVVDDSQLPKDRFSAERLKGVDSTLKIQPAKLEDSAVYLCASSTMTGNYGYTFGSGTRLTVV.

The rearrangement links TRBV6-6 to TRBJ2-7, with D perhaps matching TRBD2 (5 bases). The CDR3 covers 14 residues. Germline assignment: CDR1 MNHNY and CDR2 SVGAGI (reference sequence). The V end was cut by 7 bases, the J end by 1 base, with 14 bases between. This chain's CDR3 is CASIIGGGSYEQYF. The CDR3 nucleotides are TGTGCCAGCATTATAGGAGGTGGATCCTACGAGCAGTACTTC.

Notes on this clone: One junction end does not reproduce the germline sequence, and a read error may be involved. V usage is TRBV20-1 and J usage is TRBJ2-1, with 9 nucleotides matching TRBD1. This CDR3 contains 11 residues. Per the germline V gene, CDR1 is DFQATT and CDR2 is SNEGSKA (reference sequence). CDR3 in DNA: TGCAGTGCCCCCTCGGGGGACAGGGCCATCTTC. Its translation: CSAPSGDRAIF.

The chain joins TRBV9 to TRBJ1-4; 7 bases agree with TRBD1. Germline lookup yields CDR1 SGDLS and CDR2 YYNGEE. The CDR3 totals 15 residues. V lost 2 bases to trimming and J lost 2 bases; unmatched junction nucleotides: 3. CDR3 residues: CASSVTGATNEKLFF. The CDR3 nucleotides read TGTGCCAGCAGCGTTACAGGGGCGACTAATGAAAAACTGTTTTTT.

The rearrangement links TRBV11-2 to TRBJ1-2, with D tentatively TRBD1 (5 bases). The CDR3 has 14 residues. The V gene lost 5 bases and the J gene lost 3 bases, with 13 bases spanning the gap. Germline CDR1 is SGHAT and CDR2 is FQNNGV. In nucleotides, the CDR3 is TGTGCCAGCAGCCGAACGCAGGGTGACTATGGCTACACCTTC. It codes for CASSRTQGDYGYTF.